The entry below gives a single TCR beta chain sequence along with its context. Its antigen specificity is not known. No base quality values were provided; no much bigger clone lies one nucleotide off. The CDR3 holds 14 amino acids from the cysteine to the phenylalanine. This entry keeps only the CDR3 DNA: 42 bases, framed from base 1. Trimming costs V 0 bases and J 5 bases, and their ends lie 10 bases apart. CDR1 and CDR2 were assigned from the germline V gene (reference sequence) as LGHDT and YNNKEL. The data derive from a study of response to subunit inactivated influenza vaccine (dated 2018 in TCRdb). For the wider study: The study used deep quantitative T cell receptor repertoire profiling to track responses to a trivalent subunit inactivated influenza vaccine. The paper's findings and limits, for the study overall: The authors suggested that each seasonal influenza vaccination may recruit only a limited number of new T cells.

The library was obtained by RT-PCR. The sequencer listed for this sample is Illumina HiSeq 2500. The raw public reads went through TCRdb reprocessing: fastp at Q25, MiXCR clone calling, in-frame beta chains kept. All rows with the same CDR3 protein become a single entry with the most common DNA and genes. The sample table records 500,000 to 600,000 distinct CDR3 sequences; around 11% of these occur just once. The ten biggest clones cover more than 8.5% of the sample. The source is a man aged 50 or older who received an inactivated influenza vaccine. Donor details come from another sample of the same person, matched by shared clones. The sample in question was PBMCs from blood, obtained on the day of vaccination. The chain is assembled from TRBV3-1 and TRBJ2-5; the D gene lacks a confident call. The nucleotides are TGTGCCAGCAGCCAAGACGCCCTCGGGGAGACCCAGTACTTC. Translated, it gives CASSQDALGETQYF.